The 17 T cell receptor beta chains below all came from one sample that was sequenced in a study of vaccination and CD4 T cells after COVID-19. These receptors' targets are unknown. Treatment here: approximately 9-day PBMC culture with coronavirus spike peptide pools or control peptides (ViraFEST assay). Sequenced with the Oncomine TCR Beta short-read assay was DNA taken from cultured CD4+ T cells. TCRdb re-called the PCR reads with MiXCR, one entry per CDR3 protein. The sample carries some 17,000 distinct CDR3 sequences, 40% recorded once. Sequenced sample: CD4+ T cells from blood, cultured in vitro. The origin of the receptors is a human donor who had recovered from COVID-19.

This clonotype was observed a few times. The CDR3 protein is CASRLASGAVYEQYF. In DNA form, the CDR3 reads TGTGCCAGCAGACTAGCTTCCGGAGCAGTCTACGAGCAGTACTTC. The chain joins TRBV6-1 to TRBJ2-7; D may be TRBD2 (6 bases). The CDR3 length is 15 residues. CDR1 and CDR2 (germline): MNHNS, SASEGT. Trimming cost V 6 bases and J 3 bases, with 18 bases left between them.

This clonotype has only a few counts. The gene calls are TRBV30 and TRBJ2-7, with D unresolved. CDR3 length: 13 residues. The V gene's germline CDR1 is GTSNPN and CDR2 SVGIG (reference sequence). V lost 0 bases to trimming and J lost 4 bases, with 10 bases between them. CDR3 protein: CAWSVNRLYEQYF. DNA for the CDR3: TGTGCCTGGAGTGTAAACCGGCTATACGAGCAGTACTTC. Full variable domain (rest looked up from reference TRBV30 and TRBJ2-7): SQTIHQWPATLVQPVGSPLSLECTVEGTSNPNLYWYRQAAGRGLQLLFYSVGIGQISSEVPQNLSASRPQDRQFILSSKKLLLSDSGFYLCAWSVNRLYEQYFGPGTRLTVT.

V gene TRBV20-1 combines with J gene TRBJ1-5, with unresolved D. With 4 bases removed from V and 0 bases from J, the gap between germline ends came to 10 bases. Germline assignment: CDR1 DFQATT and CDR2 SNEGSKA (reference sequence). The length of the CDR3 is 14 residues. The CDR3 protein is CSATMGNSNQPQHF. The CDR3 DNA reads TGCAGTGCTACGATGGGGAATAGCAATCAGCCCCAGCATTTT.

This chain links TRBV19 with TRBJ2-4, with 9 nucleotides matching TRBD1. The CDR3 loop spans 14 amino acids. Germline CDR1 and CDR2: LNHDA and SQIVND (reference sequence). V trimming: 3 bases; J trimming: 3 bases; junction bases outside the gene matches: 0. The CDR3 DNA reads TGTGCCAGTAGTATGGACAGGGGCAAAAACATTCAGTACTTC. Protein product: CASSMDRGKNIQYF.

This clonotype has only a few counts. The gene calls are TRBV10-2 and TRBJ1-5; D is undetermined. Germline CDR1 and CDR2: WSHSY and SAAADI. The CDR3 is 14 residues long. Deletions cut 3 bases from V and 1 base from J, with 7 bases between. This chain's CDR3 is CASSDFESNQPQHF. The CDR3 DNA is TGCGCCAGCAGTGACTTCGAGAGCAATCAGCCCCAGCATTTT.

The V and J genes are TRBV11-2 and TRBJ2-1, with D hard to call. Per germline, CDR1 SGHAT and CDR2 FQNNGV. V dropped 6 bases and J dropped 12 bases, with 12 bases sitting between them. The CDR3 extends over 11 amino acids. The CDR3 loop reads CASSNFPTQFF. The DNA of the CDR3 is TGTGCCAGCAGTAACTTTCCTACGCAGTTCTTC.

This clonotype was seen only a few times. The chain is built from TRBV20-1 and TRBJ1-1; D is ambiguous. The V gene's germline CDR1 is DFQATT and CDR2 SNEGSKA (reference sequence). Trimming pared 4 bases from V and 1 base from J, leaving 16 bases between. The CDR3 runs to 15 residues. CDR3 DNA sequence: TGCAGTGCTAAACCACAAATCCGGCAGAACACTGAAGCTTTCTTT. This translates into CSAKPQIRQNTEAFF.

This clonotype came up a few times. The chain links TRBV6-2 or TRBV6-3 to TRBJ2-7, with 10 bases matching TRBD2. The CDR3 sequence is 13 residues long. V gave up 11 bases and J gave up 7 bases; unmatched junction bases: 11. Germline V gene data show CDR1 as MNHEY and CDR2 as SVGEGT. CDR3 sequence: CACRLAGPLEQYF. The CDR3 DNA reads as TGTGCCTGTAGACTAGCGGGCCCCCTGGAGCAGTACTTC.

The V call is TRBV19, the J call TRBJ1-2, with D maybe TRBD1 (5 bases). The CDR3 has 15 amino acids. Germline CDR1 LNHDA, CDR2 SQIVND (reference sequence). V lost 3 bases and J lost 0, with 11 bases in between. The CDR3 sequence is CASSIGAATNYGYTF. The CDR3 DNA is TGTGCCAGTAGTATCGGGGCAGCTACTAACTATGGCTACACCTTC.

The V gene is TRBV27, the J gene TRBJ2-3; a possible D gene is TRBD1 (6 bases). From germline, CDR1 is MNHEY and CDR2 SMNVEV (reference sequence). This CDR3 is 19 amino acids long. V lost 6 bases and J 4 bases, leaving 29 bases between the germline ends. The CDR3 protein is CASSQNPRGHNPRADTQYF. The CDR3 DNA reads TGTGCCAGCAGCCAGAACCCCCGGGGACACAACCCAAGGGCAGATACGCAGTATTTT.

The chain joins TRBV6-5 to TRBJ1-1; 8 nucleotides align to TRBD1. The V gene end was trimmed by 4 bases and the J gene end by 3 bases; junction bases not matched to a gene: 7. Germline CDR1 is MNHEY and CDR2 is SVGAGI. The CDR3 has 15 amino acids. CDR3 in amino acids: CASSWTGRVDTEAFF. As DNA, the CDR3 is TGTGCCAGCAGTTGGACAGGGCGGGTGGACACTGAAGCTTTCTTT.

The gene calls are TRBV7-2 and TRBJ2-7; perhaps TRBD2 as D (7 bases). The length of the CDR3 is 14 residues. V was cut by 1 base and J by 3 bases, with 10 bases left in between. Germline V gene data show CDR1 as SGHTA and CDR2 as FQGNSA. Here the CDR3 DNA reads TGTGCCAGCAGCTTAGTCGGGGGGCACTACGAGCAGTACTTC. Translation gives CASSLVGGHYEQYF.

The chain has TRBV2 and TRBJ2-5; the match to TRBD2 covers 7 bases. CDR3 length: 15 residues. The ends lost 2 bases at V and 0 bases at J; junction bases unmatched: 3. Per the germline V gene, CDR1 is SNHLY and CDR2 is FYNNEI. Written as DNA, the CDR3 is TGTGCCAGCAGTGAACGCACTAGCGACCAAGAGACCCAGTACTTC. Translated: CASSERTSDQETQYF.

This clonotype was picked up a small number of times. This chain joins TRBV28 and TRBJ2-7, with D maybe TRBD1 (6 bases). This CDR3 is 16 amino acids long. From germline, CDR1 is MDHEN and CDR2 SYDVKM. V was clipped by 5 bases and J by 3 bases, with 20 bases between them. The CDR3 bases are TGTGCCAGCAGTCTCCATGGGGGCGCGGGCTTCTACGAGCAGTACTTC. Translating it yields CASSLHGGAGFYEQYF.

A remark on this clonotype: One end of the junction does not line up with germline, which may come from a read error. This sequence joins TRBV2 and TRBJ2-7; 7 bases map to TRBD1. This CDR3 is 15 amino acids long. The germline V gene has CDR1 SNHLY and CDR2 FYNNEI. The chain's CDR3 is CASNEAGAGGYEQYF. In DNA, the CDR3 is TGTGCCAGCAATGAAGCAGGGGCAGGGGGCTACGAGCAGTACTTC. Filled out from reference TRBV2 and TRBJ2-7, the complete variable domain reads EPEVTQTPSHQVTQMGQEVILRCVPISNHLYFYWYRQILGQKVEFLVSFYNNEISEKSEIFDDQFSVERPDGSNFTLKIRSTKLEDSAMYFCASNEAGAGGYEQYFGPGTRLTVT.

The CDR3 DNA follows: TGTGCCAGTAGTACAGAAAGGGACAGGGGGGTTCCGACCCAGTACTTC. Its protein is CASSTERDRGVPTQYF. The rearrangement links TRBV19 to TRBJ2-5; 11 nucleotides agree with TRBD1. V lost 4 bases to trimming and J lost 7 bases; unmatched junction nucleotides: 11. The length of the CDR3 is 16 residues. Per germline, CDR1 LNHDA and CDR2 SQIVND (reference sequence). The entire variable domain, with the rest obtained from reference TRBV19 and TRBJ2-5, is as follows: DGGITQSPKYLFRKEGQNVTLSCEQNLNHDAMYWYRQDPGQGLRLIYYSQIVNDFQKGDIAEGYSVSREKKESFPLTVTSAQKNPTAFYLCASSTERDRGVPTQYFGPGTRLLVL.

This chain joins TRBV12-3 or TRBV12-4 and TRBJ2-3; D gene ambiguous. The CDR3 has 12 amino acids. V shed 8 bases and J shed 8 bases, with 14 bases lying between them. CDR3 nucleotide sequence: TGTGCCAGCGGTTCAGATGGGGTTACGCAGTATTTT. Amino acids: CASGSDGVTQYF.